This passage covers 10 T cell receptor beta chains from one sample sequenced in a study of shared clonotypes between healthy human individuals. Profiling relied on immunoSEQ multiplex PCR, and the TCRdb table lists in-frame clones only, not all of them. Among around 510,000 clones listed, roughly 79% were seen once. Input material: PBMCs. Receptor source: a woman aged 40 to 50 in good health. Some clones in this sample may be carry-over from other donors' samples.

The rearrangement links TRBV10-1 to TRBJ2-1; tentatively, D is TRBD1 or TRBD2 (5 bases each). Trimming removed 3 bases at V and 2 bases at J, with 8 bases between. This CDR3 is 14 amino acids long. The V gene's germline CDR1 is WNHNN and CDR2 SYGVQD (reference sequence). CDR3 loop: CASSEEGPYNEQFF. The CDR3 bases are TGCGCCAGCAGTGAAGAGGGACCCTACAATGAGCAGTTCTTC.

The chain links TRBV5-1 to TRBJ1-1, with D possibly TRBD1 on 6 matching bases. This CDR3 is built from 14 residues. V gave up 4 bases and J gave up 1 base, with 11 bases separating them. Germline V gene data show CDR1 as SGHRS and CDR2 as YFSETQ. The CDR3 DNA reads as TGCGCCAGCAGCCCAGGGGATGGGAACACTGAAGCTTTCTTT. Its protein is CASSPGDGNTEAFF.

This chain links TRBV12-5 with TRBJ2-5; D is uncertain. Deletions cut 3 bases from V and 7 bases from J, with 12 bases between. Germline V gene sequence: CDR1 LGHNT, CDR2 FRNRAP. The length of the CDR3 is 13 residues. CDR3 in amino acids: CASGFGESGTQYF. The DNA of the CDR3 is TGTGCTAGTGGTTTTGGAGAGTCTGGGACCCAGTACTTC.

J is TRBJ2-5 and V is TRBV5-5; D unclear. This CDR3 region has 14 residues. The germline gives CDR1 SGHKS, CDR2 YYEKEE (reference sequence). The ends were cut back, 1 base at V and 2 bases at J, with 9 bases in the middle. The CDR3, as DNA: TGTGCCAGCAGCTTGTGGGTAGATCAAGAGACCCAGTACTTC. Translation: CASSLWVDQETQYF.

This clone was recorded a few times. The rearrangement links TRBV27 to TRBJ2-7, with D possibly being TRBD1 (6 bases). The CDR3 totals 14 residues. Deletions cut 4 bases from V and 2 bases from J, with 12 bases between. Germline CDR1 and CDR2: MNHEY and SMNVEV (reference sequence). The CDR3 loop reads CASSSNRDPYEQYF. In DNA, the CDR3 is TGTGCCAGCAGTTCTAACAGGGATCCCTACGAGCAGTACTTC.

DNA for the CDR3: TGCGCCAGCAGCCAAGAAAGGGCAGGGGTCGGCTACACCTTC. Protein sequence: CASSQERAGVGYTF. The chain uses TRBV4-3 and TRBJ1-2, with a weak D call TRBD1 (6 bases). The CDR3 loop spans 14 amino acids. Germline CDR1 is LGHNA and CDR2 is YSLEER. V lost 0 bases and J lost 8, with 13 bases in between.

The chain has TRBV6-6 and TRBJ2-3, with 9 bases identical to TRBD2. The J segment lost 6 bases and the V segment lost 7 bases, leaving 11 bases of the junction unmatched. There are 15 residues in the CDR3. CDR1 and CDR2 (germline): MNHNY, SVGAGI (reference sequence). The CDR3 reads CASTRDSGRVDTQYF. The CDR3 DNA follows: TGTGCCAGCACCCGAGATAGCGGGAGAGTGGATACGCAGTATTTT.

This clone has a count of ten or more. The chain employs TRBV21-1 and TRBJ1-2. TRBV21-1 corresponds to a pseudogene. The CDR3 extends over 16 amino acids. The CDR3 is CASNRDGPLLNYGYTF. The CDR3 DNA is TGTGCCAGTAACCGGGACGGCCCTCTACTTAACTATGGCTACACCTTC.

This clone occurred a few times. The J gene is TRBJ1-2, the V gene TRBV11-1; D not resolved. The germline V gene encodes CDR1 SGHAT and CDR2 FQDESV (reference sequence). The CDR3 consists of 13 residues. V was cut by 7 bases and J by 8 bases, with 17 bases left in between. Written as DNA, the CDR3 is TGTGCCAGCACAGGCGACCTTATTGGCGGCTACACCTTC. As protein: CASTGDLIGGYTF.

This clone was seen more than once but under ten times. The CDR3 nucleotides read TGCAGCGTTGGTGACATCTATGGCTACACCTTC. Translated: CSVGDIYGYTF. This chain joins TRBV29-1 and TRBJ1-2; D ambiguous. Trimming removed 4 bases from V and 4 bases from J, with 7 bases in between. This CDR3 contains 11 residues. Germline CDR1 reads SQVTM; CDR2 reads ANQGSEA. Full variable domain (missing parts from reference TRBV29-1 and TRBJ1-2): SAVISQKPSRDICQRGTSLTIQCQVDSQVTMMFWYRQQPGQSLTLIATANQGSEATYESGFVIDKFPISRPNLTFSTLTVSNMSPEDSSIYLCSVGDIYGYTFGSGTRLTVV.